The TCR beta chain under discussion was sequenced for a study of T cells after yellow fever vaccination. About the study: The fractions with low cell numbers were processed using SMART-Seq v4 Ultra Low Input. General study points: CD4 and CD8 compartments shared a small share of clonotypes, likely from convergent recombination. A large majority of primary-vaccination clones showed up again after the booster (approximately 96% CD4, 75% to 90% CD8).

UMIs and a universal primer site were added when TCR cDNA was made by 5'RACE template switching. In TCRdb, the 5' RACE reads were re-called with MiXCR into one record per CDR3 protein. The table includes roughly 400,000 distinct CDR3 sequences, around 20% detected once. Looked up from germline, CDR1 is SNHLY and CDR2 is FYNNEI. This CDR3 contains 16 residues. J lost 3 bases, V lost 4 bases, and 11 bases had no gene match. The table lists this clonotype with a few counts. What it recognizes is unknown. The clonotype was recovered from a man between 18 and 35 years old who received the YFV17D yellow fever vaccine. The sequencing here drew on PBMCs, taken before the yellow fever booster vaccination. The chain couples TRBV2 to TRBJ2-5; 7 bases align to TRBD2. The DNA of the CDR3 is TGTGCCAGCAGTGGGCTCCGGTCTAGCGGAAAAGAGACCCAGTACTTC. This gives the protein CASSGLRSSGKETQYF.